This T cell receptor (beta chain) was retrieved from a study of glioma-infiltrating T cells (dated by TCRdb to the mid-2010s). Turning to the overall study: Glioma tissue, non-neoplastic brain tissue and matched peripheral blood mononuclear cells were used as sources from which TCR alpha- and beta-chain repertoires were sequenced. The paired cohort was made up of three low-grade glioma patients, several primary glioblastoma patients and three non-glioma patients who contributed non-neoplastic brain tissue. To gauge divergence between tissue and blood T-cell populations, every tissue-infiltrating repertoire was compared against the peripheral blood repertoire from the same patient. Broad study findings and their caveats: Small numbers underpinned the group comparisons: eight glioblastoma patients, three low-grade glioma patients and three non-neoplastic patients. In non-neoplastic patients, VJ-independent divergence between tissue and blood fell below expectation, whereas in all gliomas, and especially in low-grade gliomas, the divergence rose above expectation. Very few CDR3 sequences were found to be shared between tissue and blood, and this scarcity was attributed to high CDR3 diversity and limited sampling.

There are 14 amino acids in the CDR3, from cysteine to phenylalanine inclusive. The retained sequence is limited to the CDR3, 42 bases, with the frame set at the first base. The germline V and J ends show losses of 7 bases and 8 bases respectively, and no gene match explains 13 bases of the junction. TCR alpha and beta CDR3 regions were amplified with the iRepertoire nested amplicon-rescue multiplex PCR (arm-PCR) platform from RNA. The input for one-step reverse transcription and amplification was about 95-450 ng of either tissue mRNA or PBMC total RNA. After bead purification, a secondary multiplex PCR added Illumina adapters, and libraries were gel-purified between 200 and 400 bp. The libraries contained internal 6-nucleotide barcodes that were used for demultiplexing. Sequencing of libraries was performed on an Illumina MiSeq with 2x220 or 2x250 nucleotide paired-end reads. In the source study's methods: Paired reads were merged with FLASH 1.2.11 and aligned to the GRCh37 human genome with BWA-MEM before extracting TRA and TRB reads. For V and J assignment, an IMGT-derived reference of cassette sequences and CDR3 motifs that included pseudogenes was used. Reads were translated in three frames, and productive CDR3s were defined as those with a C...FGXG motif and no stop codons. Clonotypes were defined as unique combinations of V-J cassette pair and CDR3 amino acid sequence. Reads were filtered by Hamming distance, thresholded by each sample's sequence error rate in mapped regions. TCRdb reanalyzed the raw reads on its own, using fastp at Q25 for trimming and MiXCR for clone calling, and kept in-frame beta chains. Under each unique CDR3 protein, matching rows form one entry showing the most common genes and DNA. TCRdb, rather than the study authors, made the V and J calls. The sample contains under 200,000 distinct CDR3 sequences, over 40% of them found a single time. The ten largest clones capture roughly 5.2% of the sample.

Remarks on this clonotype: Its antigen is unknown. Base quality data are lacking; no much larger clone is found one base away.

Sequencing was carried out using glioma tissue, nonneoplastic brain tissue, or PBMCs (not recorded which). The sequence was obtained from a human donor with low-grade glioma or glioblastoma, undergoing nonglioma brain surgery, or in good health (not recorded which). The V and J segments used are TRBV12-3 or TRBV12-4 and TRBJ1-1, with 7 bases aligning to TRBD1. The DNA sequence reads TGTGCCAGCACCTTCCTAGGGGGCAGTGGAGAAGCTTTCTTT. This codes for CASTFLGGSGEAFF.